This entry features one T cell receptor beta chain sequence. The antigen is not known. This CDR3 is built from 15 residues. Germline trimming cut 6 bases from V and 2 bases from J; bases unmatched to any gene: 4. Germline V gene sequence: CDR1 MNHEY, CDR2 SVGAGI. These data are taken from a study of cytomegalovirus exposure and HLA in healthy donors. The PCR used 60 Vbeta and 13 Jbeta primers. Sequenced by immunoSEQ multiplex PCR; TCRdb stores in-frame clones only, minus some. In the table there are 110,000 to 150,000 clones, roughly 85% of which are singletons. Overall study findings and caveats: CMV serostatus was the sole immune exposure data available.

This receptor was identified in a woman in her 30s in good health and CMV-seronegative. The rearrangement uses TRBV6-5 and TRBJ2-1; 10 bases align to TRBD1. Sample: PBMCs. The CDR3 sequence is CASSPDRGPYNEQFF. CDR3 coding DNA: TGTGCCAGCAGCCCCGACAGGGGGCCCTACAATGAGCAGTTCTTC.